Each of the 9 T cell receptor beta chains below was sequenced from the same sample in a study of blood T cell repertoires in COVID-19. Assay: immunoSEQ multiplex PCR; the TCRdb copy retains only in-frame clones and omits some. Among over 200,000 clones listed, 70% to 85% were seen once. The sequenced sample consisted of peripheral blood. The receptors stem from a woman at least 80 years old with acute or convalescent COVID-19.

The chain employs TRBV10-2 and TRBJ2-1, with 8 bases that match TRBD1. The junction had 3 bases not matched to a gene; V was cut back by 4 bases and J by 4 bases. Germline loops: CDR1 WSHSY, CDR2 SAAADI. The CDR3 runs to 14 residues. The CDR3 loop reads CASSGQGLYNEQFF. The CDR3 DNA reads TGCGCCAGCAGTGGACAGGGGCTTTACAATGAGCAGTTCTTC.

This sequence joins TRBV6-5 and TRBJ1-2, with D perhaps matching TRBD1 (5 bases). Germline lookup yields CDR1 MNHEY and CDR2 SVGAGI. The V end lost 4 bases, the J end lost 7 bases, and 19 bases lay between the germline ends. The CDR3 sequence is 15 residues long. The DNA of the CDR3 is TGTGCCAGCAGTTCCAGGGCCGGAGGGGCGGCTGGCTACACCTTC. Protein: CASSSRAGGAAGYTF.

The rearrangement uses TRBV5-1 and TRBJ2-1, with D possibly matching TRBD1 (5 bases). Germline V lookup: CDR1 SGHRS, CDR2 YFSETQ. Trimming took 1 base from V and 7 from J, leaving 12 bases between them. This CDR3 has 14 residues. The CDR3 DNA sequence: TGCGCCAGCAGCTTGTTCCAGGGAATGAATGAGCAGTTCTTC. Protein product: CASSLFQGMNEQFF.

This clone came up a few times. Written as DNA, the CDR3 is TGTGCCAGCAGCCAAGTGGGACAGGGGGCGACACCCCTCCACTTT. Amino acid sequence: CASSQVGQGATPLHF. The rearrangement uses TRBV3-1 (or the pseudogene TRBV3-2) and TRBJ1-6; 12 bases map to TRBD1. With 1 base clipped from V and 11 bases from J, the junction kept 3 bases outside the gene matches. This CDR3 spans 15 amino acids. Germline V lookup: CDR1 LGHDT, CDR2 YNNKEL (reference sequence).

The chain is built from TRBV19 and TRBJ2-2; 8 bases agree with TRBD1. The V gene's germline CDR1 is LNHDA and CDR2 SQIVND (reference sequence). J was trimmed by 2 bases and V by 5 bases; bases with no gene match: 7. The CDR3 loop spans 16 amino acids. The CDR3 DNA reads TGTGCCAGTAGTGACGGGACAGGAGTTAACACCGGGGAGCTGTTTTTT. Translation gives CASSDGTGVNTGELFF.

The J gene is TRBJ1-1, the V gene TRBV18; 9 bases align to TRBD1. V gave up 2 bases and J gave up 7 bases; unmatched junction bases: 8. This CDR3 is 15 amino acids long. From germline, CDR1 is KGHSH and CDR2 LQKENI. In nucleotides, the CDR3 is TGTGCCAGCTCACCAAACACAGGGGGCTATAGTGAAGCTTTCTTT. It codes for CASSPNTGGYSEAFF.

The chain joins TRBV28 to TRBJ2-1; TRBD2 matches at 12 bases. Per the germline V gene, CDR1 is MDHEN and CDR2 is SYDVKM. The CDR3 sequence is 16 residues long. J gave up 4 bases and V 7 bases, and 8 bases lay outside the gene matches. CDR3 residues: CASTNGGLAGYNEQFF. CDR3 coding DNA: TGTGCCAGCACCAACGGGGGACTAGCGGGTTACAATGAGCAGTTCTTC. The variable domain in full, with the rest retrieved from reference TRBV28 and TRBJ2-1, is DVKVTQSSRYLVKRTGEKVFLECVQDMDHENMFWYRQDPGLGLRLIYFSYDVKMKEKGDIPEGYSVSREKKERFSLILESASTNQTSMYLCASTNGGLAGYNEQFFGPGTRLTVL.

This chain connects TRBV3-1 (or the pseudogene TRBV3-2) to TRBJ2-2, with D perhaps matching TRBD2 (6 bases). Trimming stripped 2 bases from V and 5 bases from J, with 15 bases between. CDR1 and CDR2 from the germline V gene are LGHDT and YNNKEL (reference sequence). The CDR3 length is 16 residues. CDR3 in DNA: TGTGCCAGCAGCCAAAATCGCCCCGGAGGGACCGGGGAGCTGTTTTTT. Its translation: CASSQNRPGGTGELFF.

This chain's CDR3 is CAWSVSVGYTF. The CDR3 nucleotides are TGTGCCTGGAGTGTATCAGTTGGCTACACCTTC. The gene calls are TRBV30 and TRBJ1-2; D uncertain. The CDR3 runs 11 residues. Trimming cost V 0 bases and J 7 bases, with 6 bases left between them. Germline V lookup: CDR1 GTSNPN, CDR2 SVGIG (reference sequence).